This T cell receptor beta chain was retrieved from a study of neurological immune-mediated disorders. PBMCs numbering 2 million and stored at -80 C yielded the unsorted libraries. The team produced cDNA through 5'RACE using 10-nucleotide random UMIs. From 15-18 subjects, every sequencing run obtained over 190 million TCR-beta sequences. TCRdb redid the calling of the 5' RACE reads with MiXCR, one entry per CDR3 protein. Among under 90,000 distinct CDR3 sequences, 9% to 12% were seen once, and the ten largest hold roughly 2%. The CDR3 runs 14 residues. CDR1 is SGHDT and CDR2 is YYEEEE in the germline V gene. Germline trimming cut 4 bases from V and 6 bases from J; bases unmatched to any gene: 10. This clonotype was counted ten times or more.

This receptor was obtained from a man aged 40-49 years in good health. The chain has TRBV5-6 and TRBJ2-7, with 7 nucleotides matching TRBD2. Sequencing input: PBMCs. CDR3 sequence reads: CASSPGLHISEQYF. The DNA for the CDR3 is TGTGCCAGCAGCCCGGGACTACATATCTCCGAGCAGTACTTC.